The clone carrying this T cell receptor beta chain was seen a handful of times. These data originate in a study of response to subunit inactivated influenza vaccine. TCRdb called the RT-PCR reads again in MiXCR, with one record for every CDR3 protein. The sample includes 500,000 to 600,000 distinct CDR3 sequences, over 9.5% of them seen just once. The germline V and J ends were trimmed by 4 bases and 0 bases, with 7 bases remaining between them. This CDR3 is built from 13 residues. Germline V gene lookup returns CDR1 ENHRY and CDR2 SYGVKD. The chain uses TRBV10-3 and TRBJ2-7; D ambiguous. The receptor was derived from a man aged 50 or older who received an inactivated influenza vaccine. Sequenced material: PBMCs from blood, taken on the day of vaccination. CDR3 DNA: TGTGCCATCAGTGGGGTTGCCTCCTACGAGCAGTACTTC. It specifies CAISGVASYEQYF.